The rows below give T cell receptor beta chains drawn from one sample of a study of T cell responses to AZD1222 COVID-19 vaccine. Using immunoSEQ multiplex PCR, the repertoire was profiled, and TCRdb retains in-frame clones only, with some absent. This table holds tens of thousands of clones, 89% found once. The specimen comprised peripheral blood, sampled on day 0 of AZD1222 vaccination. Receptor source: an adult in good health. Both conserved end residues are part of each CDR3. A D gene is named only where the DNA matches it firmly. The listing skips clone size in some rows; elsewhere it reads once, few, many or a size class.

.	TRBV19	TRBJ1-1	TRBD1	CASSYTGGTEAFF	TGTGCCAGTAGTTACACAGGGGGCACTGAAGCTTTCTTT
.	TRBV25-1	TRBJ2-5	TRBD1	CASSDTETGERETQYF	TGTGCCAGCAGTGATACCGAGACAGGGGAAAGAGAGACCCAGTACTTC
.	TRBV5-4	TRBJ1-1	.	CASNQNLEEIDTEAFF	TGTGCCAGCAATCAGAACCTCGAGGAGATTGACACTGAAGCTTTCTTT
once	TRBV7-9	TRBJ1-1	.	CASSLDTNTEAFF	TGTGCCAGCAGCTTAGATACAAACACTGAAGCTTTCTTT
.	TRBV19	TRBJ1-4	.	CASSILGTNEKLFF	TGTGCCAGTAGTATTCTGGGGACTAATGAAAAACTGTTTTTT
.	TRBV5-4	TRBJ1-5	TRBD1	CASSLDRGENQPQHF	TGTGCCAGCAGCCTCGACAGGGGTGAGAATCAGCCCCAGCATTTT
.	TRBV6-1	TRBJ1-2	.	CASSDPSNYGYTF	TGTGCCAGCAGTGACCCCTCTAATTATGGCTACACCTTC
once	TRBV6-4	TRBJ1-2	.	CASSDSGYGYTF	TGTGCCAGCAGTGACTCAGGGTATGGCTACACCTTC
few	TRBV29-1	TRBJ2-5	.	CSVEFLQETQYF	TGCAGCGTTGAATTCCTGCAAGAGACCCAGTACTTC
.	TRBV28	TRBJ2-4	.	CASNNEVFSGPSRNIQYF	TGTGCCAGCAATAACGAGGTTTTTAGCGGCCCGTCTAGAAACATTCAGTACTTC
.	TRBV10-2	TRBJ2-1	TRBD1	CASSETGQGNEQFF	TGCGCCAGCAGTGAGACGGGACAGGGGAATGAGCAGTTCTTC
.	TRBV10-3	TRBJ1-1	.	CAISDNREVNTEAFF	TGTGCCATCAGTGATAACAGGGAGGTGAACACTGAAGCTTTCTTT
.	TRBV9	TRBJ1-1	.	CASSDIWNTEAFF	TGTGCCAGCAGCGATATTTGGAACACTGAAGCTTTCTTT
.	TRBV20-1	TRBJ2-7	.	CSAGARGEQYF	TGCAGTGCGGGAGCACGGGGCGAGCAGTACTTC
.	TRBV4-3	TRBJ1-1	TRBD1	CASSQEQGARTEAFF	TGCGCCAGCAGCCAAGAACAGGGGGCGAGGACTGAAGCTTTCTTT
.	TRBV19	TRBJ2-1	TRBD2	CASSASLAGGNYNEQFF	TGTGCCAGTAGTGCCTCACTAGCGGGGGGAAATTACAATGAGCAGTTCTTC
few	TRBV6-4	TRBJ2-3	TRBD2	CASSKTSGDSTDTQYF	TGTGCCAGCAGCAAGACTAGCGGGGACTCCACAGATACGCAGTATTTT
.	TRBV19	TRBJ2-6	TRBD2	CASSIDSGWTSGANVLTF	TGTGCCAGTAGTATTGATAGCGGGTGGACTTCTGGGGCCAACGTCCTGACTTTC
.	TRBV6-5	TRBJ1-2	TRBD1	CASRRDRGHLYGYTF	TGTGCCAGCAGACGGGACAGGGGACACCTCTATGGCTACACCTTC
.	TRBV7-2	TRBJ2-2	TRBD1	CASSTLTTGLNTGELFF	TGTGCCAGCAGCACATTGACGACAGGGCTTAACACCGGGGAGCTGTTTTTT
.	TRBV19	TRBJ2-7	TRBD2	CATKDPSGRNGDEQYF	TGTGCCACCAAGGATCCTAGCGGGAGAAATGGGGACGAGCAGTACTTC
.	TRBV2	TRBJ1-2	.	CASSVHSQANYGYTF	TGTGCCAGCAGTGTACACTCGCAAGCTAACTATGGCTACACCTTC
.	TRBV3-1/TRBV3-2	TRBJ1-3	TRBD1	CASSQDRPGTGLISGNTIYF	TGTGCCAGCAGCCAAGATCGCCCCGGGACAGGGTTGATCAGTGGAAACACCATATATTTT
.	TRBV19	TRBJ1-2	.	CASSIMSGPGYGYTF	TGTGCCAGTAGTATAATGTCTGGGCCCGGCTATGGCTACACCTTC
.	TRBV7-7	TRBJ2-5	.	CASSFQDRETQYF	TGTGCTAGCAGCTTCCAGGATCGGGAGACCCAGTACTTC
.	TRBV5-4	TRBJ2-2	.	CASSHRAGSKTGELFF	TGTGCCAGCAGCCACAGGGCAGGTTCTAAAACCGGGGAGCTGTTTTTT
.	TRBV7-9	TRBJ2-7	.	CASSFLVPYEQYF	TGTGCCAGCAGCTTTCTGGTGCCCTACGAGCAGTACTTC
.	TRBV5-1	TRBJ2-5	TRBD1	CASSLQGQAPETQYF	TGCGCCAGCAGCTTACAGGGGCAGGCGCCAGAGACCCAGTACTTC
.	TRBV6-5	TRBJ2-7	.	CASSYGARTYEQYF	TGTGCCAGCAGTTACGGGGCACGTACCTACGAGCAGTACTTC
.	TRBV12-3/TRBV12-4	TRBJ1-1	TRBD1	CASTAGTAGAFF	TGTGCCAGCACCGCTGGGACAGCAGGGGCTTTCTTT
once	TRBV6-2/TRBV6-3	TRBJ1-1	.	CASSYLRNTEAFF	TGTGCCAGCAGTTACCTCCGGAACACTGAAGCTTTCTTT
.	TRBV20-1	TRBJ1-2	.	CSASSGYGYTF	TGCAGTGCTAGTTCGGGGTATGGCTACACCTTC
.	TRBV19	TRBJ1-4	.	CASSIRINEKLFF	TGTGCCAGTAGTATACGGATAAATGAAAAACTGTTTTTT
.	TRBV6-5	TRBJ2-3	.	CASSYRGQFSTQYF	TGTGCCAGCAGTTACCGTGGACAGTTTTCTACGCAGTATTTT
.	TRBV11-2	TRBJ2-1	.	CASSVMGAQNEQFF	TGTGCCAGCAGCGTGATGGGGGCACAGAATGAGCAGTTCTTC
.	TRBV30	TRBJ2-7	TRBD1	CAWREGTGDPYEQYF	TGTGCCTGGAGGGAAGGGACAGGTGACCCCTACGAGCAGTACTTC
.	TRBV19	TRBJ1-2	.	CASSIAKGVRYGYTF	TGTGCCAGTAGTATAGCCAAGGGGGTGCGCTATGGCTACACCTTC
once	TRBV29-1	TRBJ2-4	.	CSVIRGGQNIQYF	TGCAGCGTAATTAGGGGCGGGCAAAACATTCAGTACTTC
.	TRBV18	TRBJ2-7	.	CASSVPGTPIYEQYF	TGTGCCAGCTCAGTTCCCGGGACACCGATCTACGAGCAGTACTTC
.	TRBV18	TRBJ2-7	TRBD1	CASSPTGTDYEQYF	TGTGCCAGCTCACCGACGGGGACAGACTACGAGCAGTACTTC
.	TRBV7-6	TRBJ2-2	.	CASSLGGVPTGELFF	TGTGCCAGCAGCTTAGGGGGAGTCCCCACCGGGGAGCTGTTTTTT
.	TRBV6-5	TRBJ1-5	.	CGVIGDYSNQPQHF	TGTGGCGTCATAGGGGATTATAGCAATCAGCCCCAGCATTTT
.	TRBV4-3	TRBJ1-4	TRBD1	CASSQGQGPTTNEKLFF	TGCGCCAGCAGCCAAGGACAGGGCCCCACAACTAATGAAAAACTGTTTTTT
.	TRBV7-9	TRBJ1-5	.	CASSPRGDANQPQHF	TGTGCCAGCAGCCCCCGGGGGGACGCCAATCAGCCCCAGCATTTT
.	TRBV11-2	TRBJ1-6	TRBD1	CASSPIRDRGRSPLHF	TGTGCCAGCAGCCCAATTCGGGACAGGGGTCGTTCACCCCTCCACTTT
.	TRBV16	TRBJ1-6	TRBD1	CASSLQGARDNSPLHF	TGTGCCAGCAGCCTACAGGGGGCGCGGGATAATTCACCCCTCCACTTT
.	TRBV27	TRBJ2-2	.	CASSFAVGTGELFF	TGTGCCAGCAGTTTCGCCGTGGGCACCGGGGAGCTGTTTTTT
.	TRBV19	TRBJ1-6	.	CASSEVDDNSPLHF	TGTGCCAGTAGTGAGGTTGATGACAATTCACCCCTCCACTTT
once	TRBV7-8	TRBJ2-3	TRBD2	CASSSTSRRTDTQYF	TGTGCCAGCAGCTCGACTAGCCGACGCACAGATACGCAGTATTTT
.	TRBV7-8	TRBJ1-1	.	CASSLIGGNTEAFF	TGTGCCAGCAGCTTAATAGGAGGAAACACTGAAGCTTTCTTT
.	TRBV3-1/TRBV3-2	TRBJ1-1	.	CASSQLGTGAFF	TGTGCCAGCAGCCAACTCGGGACGGGAGCTTTCTTT
.	TRBV5-6	TRBJ1-4	.	CASSLYQRGRAIREKLFF	TGTGCCAGCAGCTTGTACCAAAGGGGGAGGGCTATTAGAGAAAAACTGTTTTTT
.	TRBV7-9	TRBJ2-1	TRBD1	CASSRGQGYNEQFF	TGTGCCAGCAGCCGGGGACAGGGCTACAATGAGCAGTTCTTC